The 6 T cell receptor beta chains presented below share a single source sample, sequenced in a study of blood T cell repertoires in COVID-19. Only in-frame clones appear in the TCRdb table, and some are missing; sequencing was by immunoSEQ multiplex PCR. The table has roughly 30,000 clones, more than 85% seen once. What was sequenced was peripheral blood. These receptor sequences come from a man aged 55 to 70 with acute or convalescent COVID-19.

The chain joins TRBV11-3 to TRBJ2-1; weak D call: TRBD1 (6 bases). V lost 5 bases and J 6 bases, leaving 14 bases between the germline ends. Germline CDR1 reads SGHNT; CDR2 reads YENEEA. CDR3 size: 14 residues. In DNA, the CDR3 is TGTGCCAGCAGCCCCGAGACAGGTCGCAATGAGCAGTTCTTC. This codes for CASSPETGRNEQFF.

This sequence joins TRBV10-3 and TRBJ1-2, with 7 bases fitting TRBD1. The CDR3 spans 18 residues. With 2 bases clipped from V and 3 bases from J, the junction kept 15 bases outside the gene matches. The germline CDR1 and CDR2 sequences are ENHRY and SYGVKD. The CDR3 coding sequence is TGTGCCATCAGTGAGCTCAGACAGGGTGGTTTGCAGGACTATGGCTACACCTTC. This sequence encodes CAISELRQGGLQDYGYTF.

This clone was seen once. The chain recombines TRBV5-1 with TRBJ1-1; D possibly corresponds to TRBD1 (5 bases). Germline V gene data show CDR1 as SGHRS and CDR2 as YFSETQ. The V end was cut by 2 bases, the J end by 4 bases, with 15 bases between. CDR3 size: 15 residues. CDR3 sequence reads: CASSLKPGRSTEAFF. Written as DNA, the CDR3 is TGCGCCAGCAGCTTAAAGCCAGGGCGGAGCACTGAAGCTTTCTTT.

The chain links TRBV7-6 to TRBJ2-2; tentatively, D is TRBD2 (5 bases). V lost 2 bases to trimming and J lost 1 base, with 11 bases between them. The CDR3 is 16 residues long. The V gene's germline CDR1 is SGHVS and CDR2 FNYEAQ. The CDR3: CASSLMAEGNTGELFF. The CDR3 bases are TGTGCCAGCAGCTTAATGGCCGAGGGGAACACCGGGGAGCTGTTTTTT. Combining the CDR3 with reference TRBV7-6 and TRBJ2-2 gives the whole variable domain GAGVSQSPRYKVTKRGQDVALRCDPISGHVSLYWYRQALGQGPEFLTYFNYEAQQDKSGLPNDRFSAERPEGSISTLTIQRTEQRDSAMYRCASSLMAEGNTGELFFGEGSRLTVL.

The chain links TRBV14 to TRBJ2-1, with D possibly TRBD2 on 7 matching bases. Germline V gene data show CDR1 as SGHDN and CDR2 as FVKESK. CDR3 length: 16 amino acids. V gave up 4 bases and J gave up 7 bases, with 20 bases separating them. CDR3 DNA sequence: TGTGCCAGCAGCCCTGCGAGGGGGGAGGGCCGGAATGAGCAGTTCTTC. Translation: CASSPARGEGRNEQFF.

The gene calls are TRBV6-5 and TRBJ1-1; D is uncertain. The CDR3 length is 14 residues. Germline lookup yields CDR1 MNHEY and CDR2 SVGAGI. Trimming took off 6 bases at V and 3 bases at J, with 14 bases between the two ends. The CDR3 region is CASRAFSLDTEAFF. The CDR3 nucleotides read TGTGCCAGCAGGGCTTTCTCATTGGACACTGAAGCTTTCTTT.